These T cell receptor beta chains were read from a single sample in a study of beta chain features in type 1 diabetes. Sequencing used immunoSEQ multiplex PCR; TCRdb keeps in-frame clones, though not all of them. Of under 450,000 clones detected, about 15% appear once; the ten largest clones hold approximately 0.038%. Sequenced sample: naive CD4+ T cells from blood. The receptors stem from a man aged 25-45 years in good health. CDR3s include the opening cysteine and the closing phenylalanine or tryptophan. The D gene is left open where the match is weak. Size tells how often a clone was seen (once, few, many) or the class of an expanded clone, and some rows leave it out.

. | TRBJ2-3 | . | TRBV7-2 | TGTGCCAGCAGCTTAGGGGCGCGCACAGATACGCAGTATTTT | CASSLGARTDTQYF
. | TRBJ1-5 | few | TRBV7-2 | TGTGCCAGCAGCTTTGAAGCTGGCCAGCCCCAGCATTTT | CASSFEAGQPQHF
. | TRBJ2-1 | . | TRBV29-1 | TGCAGCGTTGTGTATGCCCGGAACAATGAGCAGTTCTTC | CSVVYARNNEQFF
. | TRBJ2-2 | . | TRBV10-3 | TGTGCCATCAGTGAGTCACGGGAAAGGAGCACCGGGGAGCTGTTTTTT | CAISESRERSTGELFF
. | TRBJ2-1 | . | TRBV10-3 | TGTGCCATCAGTGAGCCGGTTAGCTCCTACAATGAGCAGTTCTTC | CAISEPVSSYNEQFF
TRBD1 | TRBJ1-6 | few | TRBV19 | TGTGCCAGTAACCAGGGGGTATATAATTCACCCCTCCACTTT | CASNQGVYNSPLHF
TRBD2 | TRBJ2-5 | few | TRBV4-1 | TGCGCCAGCAGCAAAGGACTAGGGGAGACCCAGTACTTC | CASSKGLGETQYF
. | TRBJ1-5 | . | TRBV6-6 | TGTGCCAGCAGTTCCGGGCCGAAAAGCAATCAGCCCCAGCATTTT | CASSSGPKSNQPQHF
. | TRBJ1-2 | . | TRBV4-1 | TGCGCCAGCAGCCAAGAGTGGGCCAACGGGCCTGCCTACACCTTC | CASSQEWANGPAYTF
. | TRBJ2-5 | . | TRBV7-9 | TGTGCCAGCAGCTTGGGAGAGACCGAGCAAGAGACCCAGTACTTC | CASSLGETEQETQYF
TRBD1 | TRBJ2-1 | . | TRBV5-1 | TGCGCCAGCAGAGGCCTCGGGACAGGGAAGGGGAACAATGAGCAGTTCTTC | CASRGLGTGKGNNEQFF
. | TRBJ1-3 | few | TRBV7-2 | TGTGCCAGCAGCGCTCCCTACTCTGGAAACACCATATATTTT | CASSAPYSGNTIYF
. | TRBJ2-5 | . | TRBV30 | TGTGCCTGGACCTTCCAAGAGACCCAGTACTTC | CAWTFQETQYF
TRBD2 | TRBJ2-3 | . | TRBV4-3 | TGCGCCAGCAGCCAAGACGGATATAGCGGGGGGGCCCCGGATACGCAGTATTTT | CASSQDGYSGGAPDTQYF
. | TRBJ2-1 | . | TRBV4-1 | TGCGCCAGCAGCCATGACAGCAGCTCCTACAATGAGCAGTTCTTC | CASSHDSSSYNEQFF
. | TRBJ2-7 | . | TRBV2 | TGTGCCAGCAGTGAAAGGGAGTACGAGCAGTACTTC | CASSEREYEQYF
TRBD2 | TRBJ2-1 | few | TRBV7-2 | TGTGCCAGCAGCCCTACTAGCGGGGCCGGCAATGAGCAGTTCTTC | CASSPTSGAGNEQFF
. | TRBJ2-5 | few | TRBV11-3 | TGTGCCAGCAGCCGAGGTTTCGGGGGCCAAGAGACCCAGTACTTC | CASSRGFGGQETQYF
. | TRBJ1-2 | . | TRBV9 | TGTGCCAGCAGCGCGCCCGGGACAACTAATGGCTACACCTTC | CASSAPGTTNGYTF
TRBD2 | TRBJ2-2 | few | TRBV23-1 | TGCGCCAGCAGTCCTCGACTAGCGGGAGGATGCGGGGAGCTGTTTTTT | CASSPRLAGGCGELFF
. | TRBJ2-7 | few | TRBV6-6 | TGTGCCAGCAGTTACTCGACATCCGGTTCCTACGAGCAGTACTTC | CASSYSTSGSYEQYF
. | TRBJ1-1 | . | TRBV7-6 | TGTGCCAGCAGCTTAGGTGAGAACACTGAAGCTTTCTTT | CASSLGENTEAFF
. | TRBJ2-2 | . | TRBV7-3 | TGTGCCAGCAGCTTGTGGGCCGGGAACACCGGGGAGCTGTTTTTT | CASSLWAGNTGELFF
. | TRBJ1-3 | . | TRBV6-5 | TGTGCCAGCAGCCAAAGGACCCTCTCTGGAAACACCATATATTTT | CASSQRTLSGNTIYF
. | TRBJ1-1 | . | TRBV30 | TGTGCCTGGAGTGGATGCGGCCTGGGAACTGAAGCTTTCTTT | CAWSGCGLGTEAFF
. | TRBJ2-5 | . | TRBV11-3 | TGTGCCAGCAGCGATTGGGGGGGGCTCCAAGAGACCCAGTACTTC | CASSDWGGLQETQYF
. | TRBJ1-1 | . | TRBV6-6 | TGTGCCAGCAGTTCTGGGGGGAACACTGAAGCTTTCTTT | CASSSGGNTEAFF
TRBD1 | TRBJ1-5 | few | TRBV29-1 | TGCAGCGCAGCGACAGGGACGGGCAATCAGCCCCAGCATTTT | CSAATGTGNQPQHF
. | TRBJ2-3 | . | TRBV7-2 | TGTGCCAGCAGCCCCCGCAGAGCAGATACGCAGTATTTT | CASSPRRADTQYF
. | TRBJ1-1 | . | TRBV18 | TGTGCCAGCTCACCACTAGCAGCAAACACTGAAGCTTTCTTT | CASSPLAANTEAFF
TRBD1 | TRBJ2-1 | few | TRBV5-4 | TGTGCCAGCAGCCTCCGGGGACAGGGGGCTGGAAATGAGCAGTTCTTC | CASSLRGQGAGNEQFF
. | TRBJ2-7 | . | TRBV19 | TGTGCCAGTAGTTTAGCTCGGCGAACCTACGAGCAGTACTTC | CASSLARRTYEQYF
TRBD1 | TRBJ2-7 | . | TRBV19 | TGTGCCAGTAGTAGGACAGGGGTCGAGCAGTACTTC | CASSRTGVEQYF
. | TRBJ2-5 | few | TRBV7-9 | TGTGCCAGCAGCTTAGGCCAGCAAGAGACCCAGTACTTC | CASSLGQQETQYF
TRBD2 | TRBJ2-1 | few | TRBV5-1 | TGCGCCAGCAGCGTGGGACTAGATAGGGGACAGTTCTTC | CASSVGLDRGQFF